A single sample is the source of the 32 T cell receptor beta chains below, sequenced in a study of graft-versus-host responses after intestinal transplantation. The data were produced by immunoSEQ multiplex PCR, yet TCRdb's version contains in-frame clones alone and is incomplete. Among 90,000 to 130,000 clones listed, more than 80% were seen once. No antigen has been identified for these receptors. The material was unstimulated CD4+ T cells sorted from spleen or lymph node cells, obtained before transplant. The receptors come from a human donor who was the organ donor for an intestinal transplant.

The V and J genes are TRBV4-2 and TRBJ2-1; TRBD2 matches 8 bases. The trim removed 5 bases at V and 7 bases at J, leaving 10 bases unmatched. Germline CDR1 LGHNA, CDR2 YNFKEQ. The CDR3 sequence is 15 residues long. CDR3 nucleotide sequence: TGTGCCAGCAGCACCCAGCGGGAGACCAGGAATGAGCAGTTCTTC. Protein sequence: CASSTQRETRNEQFF.

The chain couples TRBV4-3 to TRBJ2-5; perhaps TRBD2 as D (6 bases). Trimming removed 0 bases from V and 4 bases from J, with 12 bases in between. The CDR3 sequence is 15 residues long. Germline CDR1 reads LGHNA; CDR2 reads YSLEER. CDR3 nucleotide sequence: TGCGCCAGCAGCCAAGATCTTGGTAGCGGAGAGACCCAGTACTTC. Translation: CASSQDLGSGETQYF.

The V gene is TRBV5-4, the J gene TRBJ1-3; D is possibly TRBD1 (6 bases). Germline CDR1 SGHNT, CDR2 YYREEE (reference sequence). The CDR3 consists of 15 residues. Trimming left V 3 bases short and J 0 bases short, with 10 bases between. The CDR3 DNA is TGTGCCAGCAGCTCAATGGACAGCTCTGGAAACACCATATATTTT. Amino acids: CASSSMDSSGNTIYF.

The CDR3 DNA follows: TGTGCCAGTAGTATGTATGGGGGCGCCAACTATGGCTACACCTTC. It encodes CASSMYGGANYGYTF. V and J are TRBV19 and TRBJ1-2, with D possibly being TRBD1 (6 bases). Germline lookup yields CDR1 LNHDA and CDR2 SQIVND (reference sequence). Trimming removed 3 bases at V and 2 bases at J, with 13 bases between. CDR3 size: 15 residues.

V and J are TRBV6-5 and TRBJ1-5, with 7 nucleotides matching TRBD1. The germline V gene encodes CDR1 MNHEY and CDR2 SVGAGI. Trimming cost V 4 bases and J 1 base; bases outside gene matches: 4. The length of the CDR3 is 15 residues. The CDR3 DNA reads as TGTGCCAGCAGTTTGACAGGGACGAGCAATCAGCCCCAGCATTTT. It encodes CASSLTGTSNQPQHF.

The chain combines TRBV6-4 with TRBJ2-3; no clear D. Looked up from germline, CDR1 is MRHNA and CDR2 is SNTAGT. The germline V and J ends were trimmed by 0 bases and 0 bases, with 4 bases remaining between them. The CDR3 covers 14 residues. DNA of the CDR3: TGTGCCAGCAGTGACTCATGGAGCACAGATACGCAGTATTTT. Encoded protein: CASSDSWSTDTQYF.

The gene calls are TRBV11-2 and TRBJ1-3; unclear D gene. The germline gives CDR1 SGHAT, CDR2 FQNNGV. V lost 0 bases, J lost 0 bases, and 9 bases lay in between. The CDR3 has 16 residues. CDR3 nucleotide sequence: TGTGCCAGCAGCTTAGATCGTTGGGGCTCTGGAAACACCATATATTTT. It translates to CASSLDRWGSGNTIYF.

A remark on this clone: One end of the junction fails to match germline, which may point to a read error. The chain combines TRBV6-1 with TRBJ2-2; D not resolved. This CDR3 spans 14 amino acids. CDR1 is MNHNS and CDR2 is SASEGT in the germline V gene. CDR3 DNA: TGTGTCAGCAGTGAAATTCCCGGCTCCGGGGAGCTGTTTTTT. Translation gives CVSSEIPGSGELFF.

V usage is TRBV29-1 and J usage is TRBJ1-1; TRBD1 agrees at 10 bases. This CDR3 region has 13 residues. Trimming removed 8 bases from V and 4 bases from J; junction bases left unmatched: 7. Per germline, CDR1 SQVTM and CDR2 ANQGSEA. The CDR3: CSSQRTGGTEAFF. As DNA, the CDR3 is TGCAGCTCACAAAGGACAGGGGGCACTGAAGCTTTCTTT.

The rearrangement uses TRBV27 and TRBJ1-3, with D hard to call. Germline CDR1 MNHEY, CDR2 SMNVEV (reference sequence). The CDR3 runs 13 residues. V was trimmed by 6 bases and J by 0 bases, leaving 6 bases between them. The CDR3 region is CASRVNSGNTIYF. CDR3 nucleotides: TGTGCCAGCAGAGTAAACTCTGGAAACACCATATATTTT.

The gene calls are TRBV6-1 and TRBJ1-1; no clear D gene. The CDR3 extends over 13 amino acids. Trimming left V 1 base short and J 0 bases short, with 3 bases between. Per the germline V gene, CDR1 is MNHNS and CDR2 is SASEGT. CDR3 loop: CASSEEVNTEAFF. Written as DNA, the CDR3 is TGTGCCAGCAGTGAAGAAGTGAACACTGAAGCTTTCTTT.

CDR3 bases: TGTGCCAGCAGCAAAGCGGGACAGGGGCCACGCCTCCACTTT. Translating it yields CASSKAGQGPRLHF. The chain combines TRBV21-1 with TRBJ1-6; the table's TRBD1 call for D was not verified on the DNA. TRBV21-1 is described as a pseudogene. The CDR3 is made up of 14 amino acids.

The V gene is TRBV4-2, the J gene TRBJ2-5; weak D call: TRBD1 (5 bases). The V end lost 0 bases, the J end lost 7 bases, and 6 bases lay between the germline ends. This CDR3 is built from 12 residues. Germline loops: CDR1 LGHNA, CDR2 YNFKEQ. CDR3 amino acids: CASSQDRGTQYF. CDR3 DNA sequence: TGTGCCAGCAGCCAAGATAGGGGGACCCAGTACTTC.

The CDR3 sequence is CASSIAGGAYEQYF. The CDR3 nucleotides are TGTGCCAGCAGTATAGCGGGAGGGGCCTACGAGCAGTACTTC. The rearrangement uses TRBV6-5 and TRBJ2-7; TRBD2 matches at 11 bases. V was clipped by 5 bases and J by 2 bases; unmatched bases: 2. Germline lookup yields CDR1 MNHEY and CDR2 SVGAGI. The CDR3 has 14 residues.

This clone was detected a few times. The V and J genes are TRBV2 and TRBJ2-7, with 8 bases that match TRBD1. V dropped 9 bases and J dropped 2; count of bases not matched to a gene: 6. The CDR3 is 13 amino acids. Germline CDR1 reads SNHLY; CDR2 reads FYNNEI. The CDR3 DNA reads TGTGCCAGTCGACAGGGGACCCCCTACGAGCAGTACTTC. This gives the protein CASRQGTPYEQYF.

This clone was found once. The chain has TRBV6-5 and TRBJ1-1, with D unclear. This CDR3 has 13 residues. Trimming left V 2 bases short and J 4 bases short, with 8 bases between. Germline lookup yields CDR1 MNHEY and CDR2 SVGAGI. CDR3 nucleotides: TGTGCCAGCAGTTACGAGCCCGGCACTGAAGCTTTCTTT. It specifies CASSYEPGTEAFF.

This clone was picked up one time. The junction departs from germline at one end; a sequencing error may be responsible. V usage is TRBV20-1 and J usage is TRBJ2-1; the D is unclear. Germline CDR1 is DFQATT and CDR2 is SNEGSKA (reference sequence). The CDR3 is 11 residues long. CDR3 region: CSAGDFNEQFF. The CDR3 DNA follows: TGCAGTGCTGGAGACTTCAATGAGCAGTTCTTC.

The rearrangement links TRBV6-5 to TRBJ2-3; a weak D match, TRBD2 (6 bases). The CDR3 runs 15 residues. Germline V lookup: CDR1 MNHEY, CDR2 SVGAGI. The ends were cut back, 5 bases at V and 10 bases at J, with 22 bases in the middle. This CDR3 is CASSPGGTPFSPQYF. The CDR3 region has the DNA TGTGCCAGCAGTCCCGGAGGGACCCCGTTCTCCCCGCAGTATTTT.

V usage is TRBV28 and J usage is TRBJ1-1; TRBD1 matches 7 bases. Germline V gene sequence: CDR1 MDHEN, CDR2 SYDVKM. CDR3 length: 16 amino acids. The V segment lost 5 bases and the J segment 1 base; nucleotides outside the gene matches: 10. CDR3 nucleotide sequence: TGTGCCAGCAGTCTGGGACAGACTCGTCCGAACACTGAAGCTTTCTTT. Translation: CASSLGQTRPNTEAFF. The variable domain in full, completed from reference TRBV28 and TRBJ1-1, reads DVKVTQSSRYLVKRTGEKVFLECVQDMDHENMFWYRQDPGLGLRLIYFSYDVKMKEKGDIPEGYSVSREKKERFSLILESASTNQTSMYLCASSLGQTRPNTEAFFGQGTRLTVV.

V and J are TRBV5-1 and TRBJ1-5; no clear D. This CDR3 spans 17 amino acids. Trimming took 0 bases from V and 0 from J, leaving 13 bases between them. Per germline, CDR1 SGHRS and CDR2 YFSETQ. The CDR3 region is CASSLELRRTSNQPQHF. For the CDR3, the DNA is TGCGCCAGCAGCTTGGAGCTTCGGCGGACTAGCAATCAGCCCCAGCATTTT.

J is TRBJ2-3 and V is TRBV30; D possibly corresponds to TRBD1 (5 bases). V gave up 4 bases and J gave up 2 bases, with 13 bases separating them. Germline CDR1 is GTSNPN and CDR2 is SVGIG (reference sequence). This CDR3 has 14 amino acids. The CDR3 bases are TGTGCCTGGAATATAGGGGCCGCCACAGATACGCAGTATTTT. This translates into CAWNIGAATDTQYF.

This clone was found once. The chain combines TRBV15 with TRBJ1-1; D is uncertain. Trimming removed 0 bases from V and 3 bases from J, with 11 bases in between. This CDR3 spans 15 amino acids. Germline V lookup: CDR1 LNHNV, CDR2 YYDKDF (reference sequence). CDR3 sequence: CATSRDGLFDTEAFF. CDR3 nucleotide sequence: TGTGCCACCAGCAGAGACGGACTCTTCGACACTGAAGCTTTCTTT.

CDR3 bases: TGTGCCAGCAGCGTCGGGGGGAGCTCTGGAAACACCATATATTTT. Amino acid sequence: CASSVGGSSGNTIYF. This rearrangement joins TRBV9 to TRBJ1-3, with a weak D call TRBD1 (5 bases). The CDR3 sequence is 15 residues long. Looked up from germline, CDR1 is SGDLS and CDR2 is YYNGEE. V lost 2 bases and J lost 0, with 9 bases in between.

The rearrangement uses TRBV6-5 and TRBJ1-4; D ambiguous. This CDR3 has 13 amino acids. The V end was cut by 5 bases, the J end by 8 bases, with 12 bases between. Germline CDR1 and CDR2: MNHEY and SVGAGI. For the CDR3, the DNA is TGTGCCAGCAGTGCGCGGACGAGGGAAAAACTGTTTTTT. Protein product: CASSARTREKLFF.

J is TRBJ2-3 and V is TRBV9, with 10 bases aligning to TRBD1. Germline V gene data show CDR1 as SGDLS and CDR2 as YYNGEE. The CDR3 covers 15 residues. The V segment lost 3 bases and the J segment 3 bases; nucleotides outside the gene matches: 4. CDR3 in DNA: TGTGCCAGCAGCGAAAGGACAGGGGGGACAGATACGCAGTATTTT. Its protein product is CASSERTGGTDTQYF.

The table lists this clone with a count of one. This chain connects TRBV6-1 to TRBJ2-1; 8 nucleotides match TRBD2. V lost 6 bases to trimming and J lost 6 bases; unmatched junction nucleotides: 10. This CDR3 has 15 residues. The germline V gene has CDR1 MNHNS and CDR2 SASEGT. CDR3 DNA sequence: TGTGCCAGCAGCACGAGCGGGAGTATTATCAATGAGCAGTTCTTC. Translating gives CASSTSGSIINEQFF.

The V gene is TRBV7-2, the J gene TRBJ2-1; 8 bases line up with TRBD2. V was clipped by 0 bases and J by 6 bases; unmatched bases: 10. CDR3 length: 17 residues. Germline V gene data show CDR1 as SGHTA and CDR2 as FQGNSA. The CDR3: CASSLAGKREGRNEQFF. CDR3 coding DNA: TGTGCCAGCAGCTTAGCCGGCAAACGGGAGGGCCGCAATGAGCAGTTCTTC.

The chain carries TRBV28 and TRBJ1-2; D is undetermined. Between the trimmed V and J ends, which lost 1 base and 4 bases, there was a span of 16 bases. The germline CDR1 and CDR2 sequences are MDHEN and SYDVKM. This CDR3 is built from 16 residues. The CDR3 sequence is CASSLLLYRGAYGYTF. The DNA of the CDR3 is TGTGCCAGCAGTTTATTGCTGTACAGAGGCGCCTATGGCTACACCTTC.

The V and J genes are TRBV15 and TRBJ2-3, with 12 bases that match TRBD2. Trimming took 4 bases from V and 2 from J; bases not matched to a gene: 4. CDR1 LNHNV and CDR2 YYDKDF come from the germline V gene (reference sequence). The CDR3 has 16 amino acids. The DNA of the CDR3 is TGTGCCACCAGCACCGGACTAGCGGGGCACACAGATACGCAGTATTTT. Translation gives CATSTGLAGHTDTQYF.

The chain employs TRBV5-4 and TRBJ2-1; 12 nucleotides align to TRBD2. CDR3 length: 15 residues. V dropped 2 bases and J dropped 5; count of bases not matched to a gene: 2. Germline CDR1 SGHNT, CDR2 YYREEE (reference sequence). The CDR3 coding sequence is TGTGCCAGCAGCTTTTGGACTAGCGGGAACAATGAGCAGTTCTTC. Its translation is CASSFWTSGNNEQFF.

This chain joins TRBV27 and TRBJ2-7; D not certain. Germline CDR1 and CDR2: MNHEY and SMNVEV (reference sequence). Trimming removed 4 bases at V and 3 bases at J, with 10 bases between. The CDR3 has 13 residues. In DNA, the CDR3 is TGTGCCAGCAGTTGCGAGTTCTTCTACGAGCAGTACTTC. This sequence encodes CASSCEFFYEQYF.

This clone came up a few times. CDR3 loop: CASSGSAGSTDTQYF. Here the CDR3 DNA reads TGTGCCAGCAGTGGATCCGCGGGGTCCACAGATACGCAGTATTTT. The chain uses TRBV27 and TRBJ2-3; tentatively, D is TRBD2 (6 bases). Germline V gives CDR1 MNHEY, CDR2 SMNVEV (reference sequence). This CDR3 is built from 15 residues. Trimming pared 5 bases from V and 2 bases from J, leaving 14 bases between.